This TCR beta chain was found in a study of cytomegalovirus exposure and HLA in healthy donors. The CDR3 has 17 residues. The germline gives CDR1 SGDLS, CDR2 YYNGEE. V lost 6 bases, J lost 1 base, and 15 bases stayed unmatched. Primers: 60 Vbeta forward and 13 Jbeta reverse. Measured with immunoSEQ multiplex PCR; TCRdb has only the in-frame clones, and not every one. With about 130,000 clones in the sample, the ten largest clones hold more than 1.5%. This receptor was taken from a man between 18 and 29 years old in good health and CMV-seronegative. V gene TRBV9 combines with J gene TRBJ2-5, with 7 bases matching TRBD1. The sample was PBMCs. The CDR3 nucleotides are TGTGCCAGCACCAAAAACCCCCAGACAGGGATCCAAGAGACCCAGTACTTC. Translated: CASTKNPQTGIQETQYF.